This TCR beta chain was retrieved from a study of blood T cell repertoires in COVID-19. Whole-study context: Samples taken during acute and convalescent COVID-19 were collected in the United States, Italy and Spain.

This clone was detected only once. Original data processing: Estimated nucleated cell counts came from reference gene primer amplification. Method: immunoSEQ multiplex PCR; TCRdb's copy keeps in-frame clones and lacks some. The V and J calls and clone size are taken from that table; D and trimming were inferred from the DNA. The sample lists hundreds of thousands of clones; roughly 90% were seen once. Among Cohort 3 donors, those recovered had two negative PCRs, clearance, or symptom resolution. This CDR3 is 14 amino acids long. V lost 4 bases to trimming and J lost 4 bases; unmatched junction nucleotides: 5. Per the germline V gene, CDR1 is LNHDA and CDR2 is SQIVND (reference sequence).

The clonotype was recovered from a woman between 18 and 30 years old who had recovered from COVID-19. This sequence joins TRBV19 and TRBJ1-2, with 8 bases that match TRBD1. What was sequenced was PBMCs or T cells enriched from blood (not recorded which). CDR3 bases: TGTGCCAGTAGTAGCCAGGGGGCTGGCTATGGCTACACCTTC. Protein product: CASSSQGAGYGYTF. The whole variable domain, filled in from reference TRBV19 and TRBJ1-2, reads DGGITQSPKYLFRKEGQNVTLSCEQNLNHDAMYWYRQDPGQGLRLIYYSQIVNDFQKGDIAEGYSVSREKKESFPLTVTSAQKNPTAFYLCASSSQGAGYGYTFGSGTRLTVV.